This T cell receptor (beta chain) was sequenced for a study of technical replicates of blood from a few donors. In germline, CDR1 is MNHEY, CDR2 SVGAGI. The CDR3 is made up of 15 amino acids. Between the trimmed V and J ends, which lost 0 bases and 1 base, there was a span of 9 bases. Method: immunoSEQ multiplex PCR; TCRdb's copy keeps in-frame clones and lacks some. The sample holds about 66,000 clones, about 97% seen once. This rearrangement joins TRBV6-5 to TRBJ1-1; the D is unclear. The receptor was isolated from a human donor in good health. The sample taken for sequencing was T cells isolated from PBMCs. The CDR3 DNA sequence: TGTGCCAGCAGTTACTCATTATTTCGGAACACTGAAGCTTTCTTT. It yields the protein CASSYSLFRNTEAFF.